The rows below give T cell receptor beta chains drawn from one sample of a study of CD8+ T cells in alopecia areata. The protocol was immunoSEQ multiplex PCR, while the TCRdb copy is restricted to in-frame clones and leaves out a portion. This sample yields about 120,000 clones, of which 35% to 45% are seen a single time; 3.1% belongs to the top ten. The specimen sequenced was CD4+ T cells sorted from blood. The receptors here all came from a human donor with alopecia areata. CDR3s include the opening cysteine and the closing phenylalanine or tryptophan. The order of the fields is clone size, D gene, J gene, V gene, CDR3 DNA, CDR3 protein. A D gene is named only where the DNA matches it firmly. Some rows have no size entry. The others give once, few or many, or a class for an expanded clone.

size: few; D: NA; J: TRBJ2-5; V: TRBV29-1; DNA: TGCAGCGGGAGCCAGGGAGGAGAGACCCAGTACTTC; CDR3: CSGSQGGETQYF
size: NA; D: TRBD2; J: TRBJ2-3; V: TRBV15; DNA: TGTGCCACCAGCAGAACTAGCGGGAGCACAGATACGCAGTATTTT; CDR3: CATSRTSGSTDTQYF
size: few; D: NA; J: TRBJ1-1; V: TRBV7-9; DNA: TGTGCCAGCAGCTTAATTCTGGGGACGGTGAACACTGAAGCTTTCTTT; CDR3: CASSLILGTVNTEAFF
size: NA; D: TRBD2; J: TRBJ2-1; V: TRBV7-7; DNA: TGTGCTAGCAGCTTAGAGGCGGGGGGCCCTGACAATGAGCAGTTCTTC; CDR3: CASSLEAGGPDNEQFF
size: few; D: NA; J: TRBJ2-3; V: TRBV28; DNA: TGTGCCAGCAGTCTCAGGACAGATACGCAGTATTTT; CDR3: CASSLRTDTQYF
size: NA; D: NA; J: TRBJ2-2; V: TRBV29-1; DNA: TGCAGCGCAAAGATCGGGGGAGTCAACACCGGGGAGCTGTTTTTT; CDR3: CSAKIGGVNTGELFF
size: few; D: TRBD1; J: TRBJ1-6; V: TRBV2; DNA: TGTGCCAGCAGTACAAGACAGGGTAATTCACCCCTCCACTTT; CDR3: CASSTRQGNSPLHF
size: NA; D: NA; J: TRBJ2-5; V: TRBV5-1; DNA: TGCGCCAGCAGCTTGGACCAAGAGACCCAGTACTTC; CDR3: CASSLDQETQYF
size: few; D: NA; J: TRBJ2-5; V: TRBV29-1; DNA: TGCAGCCTTCAGAGGGTAGGGGAGACCCAGTACTTC; CDR3: CSLQRVGETQYF
size: NA; D: TRBD1; J: TRBJ1-2; V: TRBV27; DNA: TGTGCCAGCAGTGTACAGGGGTCGTGGGGCTACACCTTC; CDR3: CASSVQGSWGYTF
size: NA; D: NA; J: TRBJ2-3; V: TRBV9; DNA: TGTGCCAGCAGCGTAGCGGGGGGCCGAGATACGCAGTATTTT; CDR3: CASSVAGGRDTQYF
size: NA; D: NA; J: TRBJ2-1; V: TRBV18; DNA: TGTGCCAGCTCACCTCAGGATAGCGTGAGTGAGCAGTTCTTC; CDR3: CASSPQDSVSEQFF
size: NA; D: NA; J: TRBJ2-5; V: TRBV5-1; DNA: TGCGCCAGCAGCTTGGGGGAAGAGACCCAGTACTTC; CDR3: CASSLGEETQYF
size: NA; D: NA; J: TRBJ2-1; V: TRBV7-9; DNA: TGTGCCAGCAGCTCCATGCTAGGGGCCCGTAGTGAGCAGTTCTTC; CDR3: CASSSMLGARSEQFF
size: NA; D: NA; J: TRBJ2-5; V: TRBV2; DNA: TGTGCCAGCAGTGATCGCTGGTCAGAGACCCAGTACTTC; CDR3: CASSDRWSETQYF
size: NA; D: NA; J: TRBJ2-2; V: TRBV7-2; DNA: TGTGCCAGCAGCTTAGAACATTACACCGGGGAGCTGTTTTTT; CDR3: CASSLEHYTGELFF
size: NA; D: NA; J: TRBJ1-5; V: TRBV27; DNA: TGTGCCACCCTTCCCTGGGGATCTAGCAATCAGCCCCAGCATTTT; CDR3: CATLPWGSSNQPQHF
size: few; D: TRBD2; J: TRBJ2-1; V: TRBV5-1; DNA: TGCGCCAGCAGCGCATCACTAGCGGGGGACAATGAGCAGTTCTTC; CDR3: CASSASLAGDNEQFF
size: NA; D: TRBD2; J: TRBJ2-1; V: TRBV30; DNA: TGTGCCTGGAGAACTAGCGGGATCTACAATGAGCAGTTCTTC; CDR3: CAWRTSGIYNEQFF
size: NA; D: TRBD1; J: TRBJ1-2; V: TRBV18; DNA: TGTGCCAGCCACCCACCCGGGACAGTAAACTATGGCTACACCTTC; CDR3: CASHPPGTVNYGYTF
size: NA; D: NA; J: TRBJ2-7; V: TRBV27; DNA: TGTGCCAGCAGTTCCCTCGACAGGTCCTTTCCCTACGAGCAGTACTTC; CDR3: CASSSLDRSFPYEQYF
size: NA; D: NA; J: TRBJ2-1; V: TRBV6-5; DNA: TGTGCCAGCAGTCGCGATACTAGGTACAATGAGCAGTTCTTC; CDR3: CASSRDTRYNEQFF
size: NA; D: TRBD1; J: TRBJ1-3; V: TRBV6-5; DNA: TGTGCCAGCAGTTGGGACAGGGCGTTCTCTGGAAACACCATATATTTT; CDR3: CASSWDRAFSGNTIYF
size: NA; D: NA; J: TRBJ1-5; V: TRBV7-6; DNA: TGTGCCAGCAGCTCTCTTCCGGACAATCAGCCCCAGCATTTT; CDR3: CASSSLPDNQPQHF
size: NA; D: NA; J: TRBJ1-4; V: TRBV30; DNA: TGTGCCTGGAGTGTTACTCTGACTAATGAAAAACTGTTTTTT; CDR3: CAWSVTLTNEKLFF
size: NA; D: NA; J: TRBJ1-2; V: TRBV29-1; DNA: TGCAGCGTCGCAGGGGTCGGAGGAGGGGGCTACACCTTC; CDR3: CSVAGVGGGGYTF
size: few; D: NA; J: TRBJ2-7; V: TRBV30; DNA: TGTGCCTGGACCCCTGGCTCCTACGAGCAGTACTTC; CDR3: CAWTPGSYEQYF
size: few; D: TRBD1; J: TRBJ2-5; V: TRBV28; DNA: TGTGCCACCCTCGGACAGGGGGCGCGGGAGACCCAGTACTTC; CDR3: CATLGQGARETQYF